This TCR beta chain was found in a study of yellow fever vaccine responses in identical twins (dated by TCRdb to 2016 to 2019). For the study in its entirety: The study precisely tracked vaccine-responding T cell clones in identical twins.

The CDR3 numbers 15 residues from cysteine through phenylalanine. This entry keeps only the CDR3 DNA: 45 bases, framed from base 1. Deletion took 2 bases off V and 4 bases off J, with a span of 11 bases between the germline ends. CDR1 SGHDN and CDR2 FVKESK were looked up in the germline V gene. Results and caveats for the whole study, not just this receptor: According to the authors, the vaccine-induced T cell response in identical twins seemed to be partly convergent and partly specific to each individual.

Library preparation employed RT-PCR. The sequencer was an Illumina HiSeq 2500. The public reads were quality trimmed at Q25 with fastp and then assembled into clones with MiXCR by TCRdb, keeping productive beta chains. Under each unique CDR3 protein, matching rows form one entry showing the most common genes and DNA. The sample table holds approximately 20,000 distinct CDR3 sequences, of which around 76% were seen once. In total, the top ten clones hold more than 2% of the sample. Remarks on this clonotype: It has no known antigen specificity. The sample holds no much larger clone one base away, and base qualities are not on file.

The receptor chain draws on TRBV14 and TRBJ1-4; TRBD1 is a weak D gene call, 6 bases matching. Sequencing was performed on T cells from blood (PBMCs), unsorted or a sorted subset (not recorded which), taken before or after yellow fever vaccination (not recorded which). This clonotype was obtained from a woman under 30 who received the yellow fever vaccine. Donor details come from another sample of the same person, matched by shared clones. The CDR3 has the sequence CASSQIGQSNEKLFF. The nucleotide sequence is given as TGTGCCAGCAGCCAAATTGGACAGAGTAATGAAAAACTGTTTTTT.